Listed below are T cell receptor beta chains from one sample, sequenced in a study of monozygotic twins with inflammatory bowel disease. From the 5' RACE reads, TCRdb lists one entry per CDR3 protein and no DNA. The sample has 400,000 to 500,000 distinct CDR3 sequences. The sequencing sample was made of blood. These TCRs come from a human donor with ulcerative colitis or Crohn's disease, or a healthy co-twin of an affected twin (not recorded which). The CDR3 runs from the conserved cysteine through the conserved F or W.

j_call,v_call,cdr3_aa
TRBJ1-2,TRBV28,CASTGRGSPGDYGYTF
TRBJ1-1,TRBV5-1,CASSTWTGKGTEAFF
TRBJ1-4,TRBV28,CASVSQGLPGVTNEKLFF
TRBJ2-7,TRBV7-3,CASSSRFRDRSYEQYF
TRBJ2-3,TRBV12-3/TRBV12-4,CASGMGGYTQYF
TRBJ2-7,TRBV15,CATSRDRASEQYF
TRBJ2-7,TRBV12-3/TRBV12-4,CASSPGEGAAYEQYF
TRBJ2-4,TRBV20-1,CSARDLGTGRAKNIQYF
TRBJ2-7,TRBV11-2,CASSLPGLRHEQYF
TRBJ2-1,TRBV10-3,CAINMEKSSYNEQFF
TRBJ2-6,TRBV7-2,CASSLGLGANVLTF
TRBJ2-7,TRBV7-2,CASSLAGSGEQYF
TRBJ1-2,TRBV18,CASSASQENYGYTF
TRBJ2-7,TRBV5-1,CASSLIGGTGVPTEQYF
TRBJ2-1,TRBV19,CASSIGTGDEQFF
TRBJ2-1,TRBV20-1,CSASLTSSYNEQFF
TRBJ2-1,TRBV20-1,CSARGLAGVTGYNEQFF
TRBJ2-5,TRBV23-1,CASSIRGPYQYF
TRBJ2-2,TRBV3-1,CASRQGGNTGELFF
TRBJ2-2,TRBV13,CASSSLAGKDTGELFF
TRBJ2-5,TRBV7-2,CASSRQAGGAETQYF
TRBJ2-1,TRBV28,CATLAGSYNEQFF
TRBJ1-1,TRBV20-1,CSARDSGEAFF
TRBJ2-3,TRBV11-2,CASSYSGGLADTQYF
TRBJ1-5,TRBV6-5,CASSYRGVGNQPQHF
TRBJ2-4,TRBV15,CATSREAGGWNIQYF
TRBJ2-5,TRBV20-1,CSAIRSTSGVVETQYF
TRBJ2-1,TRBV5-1,CASSLVDRGSEQFF
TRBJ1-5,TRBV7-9,CASSGLFNQPQHF
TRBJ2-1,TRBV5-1,CASSSEIGYEQFF
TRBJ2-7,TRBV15,CATSTGTSGSATEQYF